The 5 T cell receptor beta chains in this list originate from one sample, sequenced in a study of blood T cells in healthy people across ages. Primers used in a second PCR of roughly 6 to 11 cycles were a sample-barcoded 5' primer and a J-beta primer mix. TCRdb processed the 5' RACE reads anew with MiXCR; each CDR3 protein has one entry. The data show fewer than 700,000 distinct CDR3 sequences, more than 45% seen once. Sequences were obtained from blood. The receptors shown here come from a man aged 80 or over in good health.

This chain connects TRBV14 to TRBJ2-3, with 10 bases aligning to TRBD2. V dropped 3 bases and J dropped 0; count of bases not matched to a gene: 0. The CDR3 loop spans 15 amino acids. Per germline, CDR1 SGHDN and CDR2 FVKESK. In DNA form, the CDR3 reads TGTGCCAGCAGCCAGGGACTAGCGAGCACAGATACGCAGTATTTT. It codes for CASSQGLASTDTQYF.

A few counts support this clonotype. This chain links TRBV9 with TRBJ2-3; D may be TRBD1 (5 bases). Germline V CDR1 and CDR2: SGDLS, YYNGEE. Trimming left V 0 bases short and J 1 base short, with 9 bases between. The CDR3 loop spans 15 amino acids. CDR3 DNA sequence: TGTGCCAGCAGCGTAGCTCAGGGTGGCACAGATACGCAGTATTTT. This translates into CASSVAQGGTDTQYF.

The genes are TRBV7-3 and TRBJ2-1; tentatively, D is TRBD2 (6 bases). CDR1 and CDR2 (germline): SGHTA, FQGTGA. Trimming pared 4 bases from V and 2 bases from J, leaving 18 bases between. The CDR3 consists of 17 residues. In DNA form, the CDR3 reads TGTGCCAGCAGCTCCCAGGGACTCGCCAGGACCTACAATGAGCAGTTCTTC. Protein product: CASSSQGLARTYNEQFF.

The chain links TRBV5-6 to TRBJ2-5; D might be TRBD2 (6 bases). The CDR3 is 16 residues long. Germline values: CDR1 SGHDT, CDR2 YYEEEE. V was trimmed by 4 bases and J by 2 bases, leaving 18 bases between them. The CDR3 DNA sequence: TGTGCCAGCAGCCCCACGACCGGGACTGCTCAAGAGACCCAGTACTTC. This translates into CASSPTTGTAQETQYF.

The CDR3 region has the DNA TGCAGCGTTGGAGGGACGGGAGAGGCCGTTCCCCAGCATTTT. Its translation: CSVGGTGEAVPQHF. The V gene is TRBV29-1, the J gene TRBJ1-5; D may be TRBD1 (5 bases). Trimming removed 4 bases from V and 10 bases from J, with 20 bases in between. Looked up from germline, CDR1 is SQVTM and CDR2 is ANQGSEA. This CDR3 is built from 14 residues.